This TCR beta chain was documented in a study of shared clonotypes between healthy human individuals. CD45RO negativity and positive selection for CCR7 defined naive CD8 cells, a population that excluded terminally differentiated effector memory CD45RA+ cells. Clones were read by immunoSEQ multiplex PCR, and TCRdb kept only the in-frame ones, dropping some. The data show 2 million or so clones, with about 95% seen just once and about 1.1% held by the top ten. The TCR sequence derives from a young man in good health. The sample was naive CD8+ T cells sorted from blood.

The CDR3 protein is CASSLETGGYTF. Written as DNA, the CDR3 is TGTGCCAGCAGCTTGGAGACAGGGGGCTACACCTTC. This chain joins TRBV13 and TRBJ1-2; 7 nucleotides agree with TRBD1. Trimming removed 3 bases from V and 8 bases from J; junction bases left unmatched: 3. CDR3 length equals 12 residues. Germline CDR1 is PRHDT and CDR2 is FYEKMQ (reference sequence).